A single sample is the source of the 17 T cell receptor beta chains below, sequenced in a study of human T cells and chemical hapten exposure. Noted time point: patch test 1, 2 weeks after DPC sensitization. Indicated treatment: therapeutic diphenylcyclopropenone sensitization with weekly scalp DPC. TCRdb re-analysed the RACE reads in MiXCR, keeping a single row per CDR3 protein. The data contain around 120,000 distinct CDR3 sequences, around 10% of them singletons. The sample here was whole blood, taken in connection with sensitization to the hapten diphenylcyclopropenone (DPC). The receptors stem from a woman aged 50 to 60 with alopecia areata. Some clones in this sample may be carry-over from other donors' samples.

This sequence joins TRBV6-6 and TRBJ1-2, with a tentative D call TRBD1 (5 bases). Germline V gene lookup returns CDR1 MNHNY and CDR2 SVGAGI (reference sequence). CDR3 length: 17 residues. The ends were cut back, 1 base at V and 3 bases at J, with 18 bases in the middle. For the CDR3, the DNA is TGTGCCAGCAGTTACTTTTCACGGGGGAGTAGGTACTATGGCTACACCTTC. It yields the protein CASSYFSRGSRYYGYTF.

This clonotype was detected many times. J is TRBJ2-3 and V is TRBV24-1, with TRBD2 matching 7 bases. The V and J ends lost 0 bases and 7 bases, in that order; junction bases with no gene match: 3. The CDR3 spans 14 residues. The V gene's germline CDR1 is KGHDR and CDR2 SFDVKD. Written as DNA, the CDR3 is TGTGCCACCAGTGATTTGACTAGCGTCAATACGCAGTATTTT. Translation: CATSDLTSVNTQYF.

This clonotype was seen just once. The CDR3 nucleotides are TGTGCCAGCAGTTCTAACCTCGTGCGCTACACCTTC. It specifies CASSSNLVRYTF. The rearrangement joins TRBV28 to TRBJ1-2; D uncertain. The CDR3 is 12 amino acids. Between the trimmed V and J ends, which lost 4 bases and 9 bases, there was a span of 12 bases. The germline CDR1 and CDR2 sequences are MDHEN and SYDVKM.

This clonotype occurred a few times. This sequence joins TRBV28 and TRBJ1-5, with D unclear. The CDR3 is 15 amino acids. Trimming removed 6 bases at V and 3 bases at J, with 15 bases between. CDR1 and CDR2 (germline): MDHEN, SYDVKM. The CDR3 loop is CASRGSEGPNQPQHF. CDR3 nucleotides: TGTGCCAGCAGAGGTTCTGAGGGCCCCAATCAGCCCCAGCATTTT.

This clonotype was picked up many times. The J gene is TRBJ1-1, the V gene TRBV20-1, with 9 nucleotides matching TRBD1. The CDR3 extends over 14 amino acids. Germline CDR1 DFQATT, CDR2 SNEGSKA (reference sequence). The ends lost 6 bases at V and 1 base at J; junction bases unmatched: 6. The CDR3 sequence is CSARPGQGNTEAFF. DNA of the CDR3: TGCAGTGCCAGACCGGGACAGGGGAACACTGAAGCTTTCTTT.

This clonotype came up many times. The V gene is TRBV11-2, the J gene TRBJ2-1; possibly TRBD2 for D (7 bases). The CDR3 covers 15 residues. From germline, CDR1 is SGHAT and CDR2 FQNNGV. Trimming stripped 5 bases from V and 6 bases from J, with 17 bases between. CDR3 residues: CASSHAFRGGNEQFF. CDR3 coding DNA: TGTGCCAGCAGCCACGCCTTTAGGGGGGGCAATGAGCAGTTCTTC.

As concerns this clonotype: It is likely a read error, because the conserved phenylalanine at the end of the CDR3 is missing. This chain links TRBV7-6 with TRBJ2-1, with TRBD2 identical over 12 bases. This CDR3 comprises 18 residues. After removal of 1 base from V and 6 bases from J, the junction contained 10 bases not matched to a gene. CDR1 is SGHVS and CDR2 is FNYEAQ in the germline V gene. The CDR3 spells CASSLVPPSGRAFNEQFL. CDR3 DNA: TGTGCCAGCAGCTTAGTTCCGCCTAGCGGGAGGGCCTTCAATGAGCAGTTCCTC.

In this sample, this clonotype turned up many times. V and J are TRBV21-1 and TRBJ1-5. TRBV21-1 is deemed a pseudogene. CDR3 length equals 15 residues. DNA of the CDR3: TGTGCCAGCAGCCCGGAACGAGTGGGAGGGCAGCCCCAGCATTTT. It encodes CASSPERVGGQPQHF.

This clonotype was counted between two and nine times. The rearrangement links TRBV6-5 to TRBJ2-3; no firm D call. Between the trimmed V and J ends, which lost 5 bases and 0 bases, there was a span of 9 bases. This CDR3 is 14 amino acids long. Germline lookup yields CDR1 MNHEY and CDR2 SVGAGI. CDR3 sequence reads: CASSPEESTDTQYF. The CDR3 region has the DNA TGTGCCAGCAGTCCTGAAGAAAGCACAGATACGCAGTATTTT.

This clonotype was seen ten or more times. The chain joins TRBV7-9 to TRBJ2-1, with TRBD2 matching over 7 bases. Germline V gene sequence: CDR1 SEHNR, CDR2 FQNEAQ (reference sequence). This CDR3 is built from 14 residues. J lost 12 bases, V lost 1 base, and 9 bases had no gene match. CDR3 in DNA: TGTGCCAGCAGCTTAGACGGCGGGAGCCCGCCGCAGTTCTTC. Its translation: CASSLDGGSPPQFF.

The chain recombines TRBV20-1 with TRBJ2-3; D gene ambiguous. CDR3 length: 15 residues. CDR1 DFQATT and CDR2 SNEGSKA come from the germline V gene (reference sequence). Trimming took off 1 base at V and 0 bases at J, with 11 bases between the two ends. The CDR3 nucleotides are TGCAGTGCTAGAGTAGGCGGAGCTAGCACAGATACGCAGTATTTT. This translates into CSARVGGASTDTQYF.

This CDR3 is CASSNRALGANSPLHF. DNA for the CDR3: TGTGCCAGCAGCAACCGGGCCCTAGGAGCAAATTCACCCCTCCACTTT. The chain links TRBV6-5 to TRBJ1-6; D is unresolved. V was trimmed by 6 bases and J by 7 bases, leaving 19 bases between them. The CDR3 length is 16 residues. Germline V gene lookup returns CDR1 MNHEY and CDR2 SVGAGI.

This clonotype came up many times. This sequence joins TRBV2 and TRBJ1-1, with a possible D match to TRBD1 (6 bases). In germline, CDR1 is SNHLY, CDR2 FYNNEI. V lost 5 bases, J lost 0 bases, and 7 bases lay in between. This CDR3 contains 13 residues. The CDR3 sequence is CASSTGLNTEAFF. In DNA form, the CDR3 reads TGTGCCAGCAGTACAGGGTTGAACACTGAAGCTTTCTTT.

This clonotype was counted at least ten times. The CDR3 is CSAGQGTNYGYTF. In DNA, the CDR3 is TGCAGCGCCGGACAGGGTACCAACTATGGCTACACCTTC. The chain combines TRBV29-1 with TRBJ1-2; 8 nucleotides line up with TRBD1. V lost 7 bases and J lost 2; bases outside the gene matches: 6. The germline CDR1 and CDR2 sequences are SQVTM and ANQGSEA. The CDR3 has 13 amino acids.

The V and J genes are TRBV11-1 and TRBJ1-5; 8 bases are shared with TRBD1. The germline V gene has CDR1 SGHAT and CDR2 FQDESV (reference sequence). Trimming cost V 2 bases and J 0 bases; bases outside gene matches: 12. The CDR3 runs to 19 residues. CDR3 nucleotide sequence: TGTGCCAGCAGCTTAACCGGAGGACAGGGAATAGATAGCAATCAGCCCCAGCATTTT. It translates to CASSLTGGQGIDSNQPQHF.

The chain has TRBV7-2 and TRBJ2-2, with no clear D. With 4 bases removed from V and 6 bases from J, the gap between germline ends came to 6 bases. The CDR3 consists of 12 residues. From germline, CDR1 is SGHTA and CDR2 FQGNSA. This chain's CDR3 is CASSSDAGELFF. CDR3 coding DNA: TGTGCCAGCAGCTCGGACGCCGGGGAGCTGTTTTTT.

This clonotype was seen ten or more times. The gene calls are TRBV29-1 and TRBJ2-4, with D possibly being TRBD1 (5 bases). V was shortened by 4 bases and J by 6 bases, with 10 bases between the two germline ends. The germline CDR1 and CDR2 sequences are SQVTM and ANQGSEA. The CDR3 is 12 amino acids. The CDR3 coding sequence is TGCAGCGTTGTTCAGGGTGGAAACATTCAGTACTTC. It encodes CSVVQGGNIQYF.